This T cell receptor beta chain was identified in a study of CD8+CD57+ T cells in acquired aplastic anemia. Between the trimmed V and J ends, which lost 1 base and 8 bases, there was a span of 14 bases. The CDR3 runs to 14 residues. The germline gives CDR1 DFQATT, CDR2 SNEGSKA (reference sequence). Patients chosen for sequencing had CD8+CD57+ cells that had expanded, as shown by flow cytometry. As to this clonotype: In this CDR3 the conserved last residue, phenylalanine or tryptophan, is missing, so a read error is likely.

Investigators profiled TCR beta VDJ and CDR3 from genomic DNA template. In TCRdb, the reads were re-called with MiXCR into one record per CDR3 protein. The sample contains 170,000 or so distinct CDR3 sequences, roughly 65% of which appear only once. Sequencing was performed on sorted CD4+, CD8+, or CD8+CD57+ T cells (not recorded which) from PBMCs. The origin of this receptor is a human donor with aplastic anemia. V and J are TRBV20-1 and TRBJ1-4, with D maybe TRBD1 (6 bases). CDR3 DNA: TGCAGTGCTAGAGTCGGCAGGGGTAACGAAAAACTGTTTCTT. Encoded protein: CSARVGRGNEKLFL.